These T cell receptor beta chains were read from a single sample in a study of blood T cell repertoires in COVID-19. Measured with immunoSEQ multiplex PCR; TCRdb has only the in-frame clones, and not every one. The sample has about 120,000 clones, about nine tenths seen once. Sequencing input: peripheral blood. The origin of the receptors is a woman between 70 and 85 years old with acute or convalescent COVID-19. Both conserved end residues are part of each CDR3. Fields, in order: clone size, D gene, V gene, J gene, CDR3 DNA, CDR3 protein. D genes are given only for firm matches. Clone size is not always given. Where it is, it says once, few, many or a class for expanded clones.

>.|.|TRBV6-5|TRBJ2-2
TGTGCCACCCAGGGGAAGTCGGACACCGGGGAGCTGTTTTTT
CATQGKSDTGELFF
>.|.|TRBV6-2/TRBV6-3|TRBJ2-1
TGTGCCAGCAGTCGGGGGTCCTACAATGAGCAGTTCTTC
CASSRGSYNEQFF
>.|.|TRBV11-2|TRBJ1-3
TGTGCCAGCAGTTCGACAGGAGGTGGAAACACCATATATTTT
CASSSTGGGNTIYF
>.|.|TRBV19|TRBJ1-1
TGTGCCAGTAGTATCGGGGGGGCGGATGAAGCTTTCTTT
CASSIGGADEAFF
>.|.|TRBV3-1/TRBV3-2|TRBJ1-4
TGTGCCAGCAGCCCCTCTTGGGCAACTGGTGAAAAACTGTTTTTT
CASSPSWATGEKLFF
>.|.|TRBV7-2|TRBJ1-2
TGTGCCAGCAGGGTAGCCGGGGAGGACTATGGCTACACCTTC
CASRVAGEDYGYTF
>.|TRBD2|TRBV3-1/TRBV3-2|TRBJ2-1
TGTGCCAGCAGCCAAACTAGCGGGGCCATGGGTGAGCAGTTCTTC
CASSQTSGAMGEQFF
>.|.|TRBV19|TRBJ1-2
TGTGCCAGTAGCAGGCCCAACTATGGCTACACCTTC
CASSRPNYGYTF
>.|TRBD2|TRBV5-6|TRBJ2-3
TGTGCCAGCAGCTTGCTGGGCGCGGGGGGAAGAGATACGCAGTATTTT
CASSLLGAGGRDTQYF
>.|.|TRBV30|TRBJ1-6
TGTGCCTGGAGGGCAACAGGGAATTCACCCCTCCACTTT
CAWRATGNSPLHF
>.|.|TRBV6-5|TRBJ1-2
TGTGCCAGCGGGGGGGGAGGGTACTTTGGCTACACCTTC
CASGGGGYFGYTF
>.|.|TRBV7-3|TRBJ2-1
TGTGCCAGCAGCTCCCCCGCTTGGGGCCGCAATGAGCAGTTCTTC
CASSSPAWGRNEQFF
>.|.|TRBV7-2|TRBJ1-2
TGTGCCAGCAGCTTGGACAGACTAGGCTACACCTTC
CASSLDRLGYTF
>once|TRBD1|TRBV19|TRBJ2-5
TGTGCCAGTAGTAACCCCCGCGGGCAGGGGGTTAGAGAGACCCAGTACTTC
CASSNPRGQGVRETQYF
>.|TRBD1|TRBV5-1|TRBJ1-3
TGCGCCAGCAGCTTCGGGACAGAAGGAAACACCATATATTTT
CASSFGTEGNTIYF
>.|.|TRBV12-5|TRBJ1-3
TGTGCTAGTGGTTTGGACAGGGCGTATGGAAACACCATATATTTT
CASGLDRAYGNTIYF
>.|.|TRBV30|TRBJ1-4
TGTGCCTGGAGATGGAACAGTAATGAAAAACTGTTTTTT
CAWRWNSNEKLFF
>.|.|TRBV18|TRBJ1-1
TGTGCCAGCTCACCATTGGGCGTGAACACTGAAGCTTTCTTT
CASSPLGVNTEAFF
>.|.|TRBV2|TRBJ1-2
TGTGCCAGCAGTGTCTGGGAGGGATTCAACTATGGCTACACCTTC
CASSVWEGFNYGYTF
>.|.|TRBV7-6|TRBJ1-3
TGTGCCAGCAGCTCAGCCCGACAGCTTACCTCTGGAAACACCATATATTTT
CASSSARQLTSGNTIYF
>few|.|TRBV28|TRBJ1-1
TGTGCCAGCACCAGTGGTAGCGGCGTTCCCAACACTGAAGCTTTCTTT
CASTSGSGVPNTEAFF
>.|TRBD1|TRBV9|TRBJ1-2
TGTGCCAGCAGCGAACGACAGGGTTCCTATGGCTACACCTTC
CASSERQGSYGYTF
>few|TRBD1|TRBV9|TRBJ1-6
TGTGCCAGCAGCCCCGTGGGACAGAATAATTCACCCCTCCACTTT
CASSPVGQNNSPLHF
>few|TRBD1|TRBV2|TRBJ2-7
TGTGCCAGTTGGGCAGGGGGTTGGTACGAGCAGTACTTC
CASWAGGWYEQYF
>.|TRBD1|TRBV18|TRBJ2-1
TGTGCCAGCTCACCGGGACAGACGAGGGGCAATGAGCAGTTCTTC
CASSPGQTRGNEQFF
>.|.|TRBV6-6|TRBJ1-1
TGTGCCAGCACCACTAAGCAGGACATATTGAACACTGAAGCTTTCTTT
CASTTKQDILNTEAFF
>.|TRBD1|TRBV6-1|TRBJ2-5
TGTGCCAGCAGTGAGGCAGGGGGCGCCGAGACCCAGTACTTC
CASSEAGGAETQYF
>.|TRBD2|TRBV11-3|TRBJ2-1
TGTGCCAGCAGCTTGGGACTAGCGGCCTCCTACAATGAGCAGTTCTTC
CASSLGLAASYNEQFF
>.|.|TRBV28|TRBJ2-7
TGTGCCAGCAGCTCCACACGCTACGAGCAGTACTTC
CASSSTRYEQYF
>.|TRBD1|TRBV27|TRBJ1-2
TGTGCCAGCAGTCCACCGGACAGGGTGGGAGGCTACACCTTC
CASSPPDRVGGYTF
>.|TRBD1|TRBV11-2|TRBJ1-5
TGTGCCAGCAGCTTAGACACAGGGGGCAATCAGCCCCAGCATTTT
CASSLDTGGNQPQHF
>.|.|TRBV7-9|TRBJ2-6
TGTGCCAGCAGCTTAGGTTCGAGCTCTGGGGCCAACGTCCTGACTTTC
CASSLGSSSGANVLTF
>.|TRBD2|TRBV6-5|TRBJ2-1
TGTGCCAGCAGCCTGAGCGGGGCACGCAATGAGCAGTTCTTC
CASSLSGARNEQFF
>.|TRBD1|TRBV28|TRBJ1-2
TGTGCCAGCAGTTTATCAGGGAATTGGGACAGGAGGGGATACGACTTC
CASSLSGNWDRRGYDF
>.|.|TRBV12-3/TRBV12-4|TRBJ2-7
TGTGCCAGCAGTTTTACTGGGGCGTACGAGCAGTACTTC
CASSFTGAYEQYF
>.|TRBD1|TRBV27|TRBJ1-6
TGTGCCAGCAGTTTGGGGCGGGGACAGGGTGCTTCACCCCTCCACTTT
CASSLGRGQGASPLHF
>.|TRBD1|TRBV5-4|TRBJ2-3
TGTGCCAGCAGTTGGAATCCGGGACAGGGCCCAGATACGCAGTATTTT
CASSWNPGQGPDTQYF
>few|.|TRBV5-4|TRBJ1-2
TGTGCCAGCAGCTTGGAAGGACAGAGGAGCTATGGCTACACCTTC
CASSLEGQRSYGYTF
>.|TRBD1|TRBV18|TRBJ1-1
TGTGCCAGCTCACCCCGGGAGGGGGCGAGAACTGAAGCTTTCTTT
CASSPREGARTEAFF
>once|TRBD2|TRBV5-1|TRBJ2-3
TGCGCCAGCAGCTTTCGGCTAGCGGGGGGGAGCACAGATACGCAGTATTTT
CASSFRLAGGSTDTQYF
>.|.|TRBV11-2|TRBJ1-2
TGTGCCAGCAGCTTAGATCGTCGGGCGGGGAATGGCTACACCTTC
CASSLDRRAGNGYTF